The rows below give T cell receptor beta chains drawn from one sample of a study of CXCR3-negative and CXCR3-positive naive CD8 T cells. Reprocessing the 5' RACE reads, TCRdb reports a single entry for every CDR3 protein and omits DNA. The table for this sample gives about 9,600 distinct CDR3 sequences. What was sequenced was naive CXCR3- CD8+ T cells from blood. The origin of the receptors is a human donor in good health. Some clones in this sample may be carry-over from other donors' samples. CDR3s include the opening cysteine and the closing phenylalanine or tryptophan. A row's size may be missing; if present it is once, few, many or a size class.

V gene	clone size	CDR3 length	J gene	CDR3 protein
TRBV14	.	13	TRBJ2-5	CASSQEGEETQYF
TRBV2	.	17	TRBJ2-5	CASSEGRLAGSGETQYF
TRBV7-2	medium-sized	16	TRBJ2-1	CASRLSGARSYNEQFF
TRBV29-1	.	12	TRBJ1-2	CSVDAGWYGYTF
TRBV7-2	.	12	TRBJ2-3	CASSREADTQYF
TRBV11-2	medium-sized	16	TRBJ2-7	CASSLGLGGLRYEQYF
TRBV5-1	.	17	TRBJ2-6	CASSSGLSASGANVLTF
TRBV4-1	medium-sized	14	TRBJ2-1	CASSQNGPIGEQFF
TRBV7-9	medium-sized	15	TRBJ1-1	CASRAGGQGDAEAFF
TRBV20-1	.	13	TRBJ1-2	CSAIPTGNYGYTF
TRBV27	.	14	TRBJ2-7	CASKVGPSSYEQYF
TRBV6-6	.	13	TRBJ1-1	CASRQRGVTEAFF
TRBV19	.	13	TRBJ2-1	CASSIGPYNEQFF
TRBV4-2	medium-sized	16	TRBJ2-1	CASSHLVLAGANEQFF
TRBV9	.	12	TRBJ2-1	CASSGLVNEQFF
TRBV7-2	medium-sized	14	TRBJ2-7	CASSLAVHNYEQYF
TRBV6-6	.	13	TRBJ2-3	CASSLGRFDTQYF
TRBV11-2	medium-sized	13	TRBJ1-1	CASSLGGQIEAFF
TRBV6-2/TRBV6-3	.	15	TRBJ2-7	CASSYETSGAYEQYF
TRBV20-1	.	13	TRBJ2-4	CSIPRGTKNIQYF
TRBV6-5	.	11	TRBJ2-1	CASSAGYEQFF
TRBV14	medium-sized	14	TRBJ2-7	CASSQELSDRNRTF
TRBV7-9	.	12	TRBJ1-5	CASSQGLGPQHF
TRBV5-1	medium-sized	16	TRBJ2-3	CASSPGLAGITDTQYF
TRBV12-3/TRBV12-4	medium-sized	16	TRBJ2-1	CASSPFAGGPYNEQFF
TRBV25-1	.	13	TRBJ2-7	CASSERTDYEQYF
TRBV7-9	medium-sized	15	TRBJ2-5	CASSGTSDSRETQYF
TRBV20-1	.	15	TRBJ2-7	CSARDPAGPSYEQYF
TRBV11-3	.	16	TRBJ2-6	CASSLSRDSGANVLTF
TRBV6-1	.	15	TRBJ1-6	CASSAYGESNSPLHF
TRBV18	medium-sized	17	TRBJ2-1	CASSPPGVLELYNEQFF
TRBV3-1	medium-sized	15	TRBJ2-7	CASSQSTSGIFEQYF
TRBV6-6	.	16	TRBJ2-2	CASSSVTGGHTGELFF
TRBV5-4	.	14	TRBJ2-2	CASNLAETTGELFF
TRBV2	.	13	TRBJ1-1	CASRPSMNTEAFF
TRBV3-1	.	14	TRBJ2-5	CASSQSDREETQYF
TRBV11-2	.	13	TRBJ1-1	CASSCEVCTEAFF
TRBV2	medium-sized	14	TRBJ2-7	CASSEALRPYEQYF
TRBV14	medium-sized	16	TRBJ2-3	CASSQVGLASGDTQYF
TRBV7-9	.	13	TRBJ1-1	CASSLAEAGEAFF